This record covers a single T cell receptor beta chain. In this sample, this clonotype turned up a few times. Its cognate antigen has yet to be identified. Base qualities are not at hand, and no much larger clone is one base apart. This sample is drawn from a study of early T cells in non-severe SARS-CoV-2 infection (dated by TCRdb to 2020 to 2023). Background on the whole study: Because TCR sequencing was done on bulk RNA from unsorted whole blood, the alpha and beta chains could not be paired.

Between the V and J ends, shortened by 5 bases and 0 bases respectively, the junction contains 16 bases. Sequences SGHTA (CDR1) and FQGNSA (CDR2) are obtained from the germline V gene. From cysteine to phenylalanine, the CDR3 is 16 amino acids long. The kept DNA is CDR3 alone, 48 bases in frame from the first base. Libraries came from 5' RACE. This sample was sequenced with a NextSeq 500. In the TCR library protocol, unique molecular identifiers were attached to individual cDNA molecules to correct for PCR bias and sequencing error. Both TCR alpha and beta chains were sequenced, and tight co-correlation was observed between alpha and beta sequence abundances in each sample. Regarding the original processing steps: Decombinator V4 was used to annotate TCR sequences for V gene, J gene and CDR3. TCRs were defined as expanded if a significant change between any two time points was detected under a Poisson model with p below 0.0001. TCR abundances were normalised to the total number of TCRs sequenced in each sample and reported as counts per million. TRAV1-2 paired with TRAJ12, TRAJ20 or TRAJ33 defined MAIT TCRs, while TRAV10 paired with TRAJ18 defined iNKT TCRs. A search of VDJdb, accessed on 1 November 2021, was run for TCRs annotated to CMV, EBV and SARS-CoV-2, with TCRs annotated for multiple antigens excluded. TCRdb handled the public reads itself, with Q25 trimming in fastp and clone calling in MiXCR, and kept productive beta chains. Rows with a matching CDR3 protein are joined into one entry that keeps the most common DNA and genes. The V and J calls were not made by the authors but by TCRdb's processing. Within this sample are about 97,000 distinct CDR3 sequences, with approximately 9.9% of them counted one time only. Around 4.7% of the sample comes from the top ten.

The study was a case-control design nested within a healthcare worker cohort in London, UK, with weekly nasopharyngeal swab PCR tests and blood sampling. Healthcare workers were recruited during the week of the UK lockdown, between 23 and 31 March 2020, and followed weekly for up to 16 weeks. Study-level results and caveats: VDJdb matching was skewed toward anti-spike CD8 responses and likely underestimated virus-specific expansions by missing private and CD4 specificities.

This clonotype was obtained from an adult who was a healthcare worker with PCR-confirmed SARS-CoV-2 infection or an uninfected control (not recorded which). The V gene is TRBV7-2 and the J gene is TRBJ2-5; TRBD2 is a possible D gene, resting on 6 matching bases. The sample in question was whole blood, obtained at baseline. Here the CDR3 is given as CASSARTTSYQETQYF. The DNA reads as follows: TGTGCCAGCAGCGCCCGGACTACGTCGTACCAAGAGACCCAGTACTTC.